A single T cell receptor beta chain is shown here with its context. Random hexamers were used to reverse transcribe an amount of about 0.45 to 1 ug RNA. TCR beta CDR3 was amplified by immunoSEQ multiplex PCR. This amplification extended across 54 Vbeta and 13 Jbeta segments. TCRdb reanalysed the immunoSEQ multiplex PCR reads using MiXCR and keeps one entry per CDR3 protein. Of 250,000 to 300,000 distinct CDR3 sequences in the sample, 65% to 90% are singletons; the top ten hold roughly 0.21%. The trim removed 0 bases at V and 8 bases at J, leaving 6 bases unmatched. The CDR3 contains 16 residues. CDR1 and CDR2 from the germline V gene are SGHAT and FQNNGV. This record comes from a study of CD8 T cells in Susac syndrome. Sequencing of TCR beta was performed on blood CD8+ and CD4+ T cells. Both CD4+ and CD8+ T cells were negatively isolated, and TEMRA cells underwent FACS enrichment.

The chain has TRBV11-2 and TRBJ2-1; 11 bases are a match to TRBD2. The sample was CD8+ T cells from PBMCs. The receptor was isolated from a human donor with multiple sclerosis. The CDR3 nucleotides are TGTGCCAGCAGCTTAGAACTAGCGGGAGTTTTTGATGAGCAGTTCTTC. This encodes CASSLELAGVFDEQFF.